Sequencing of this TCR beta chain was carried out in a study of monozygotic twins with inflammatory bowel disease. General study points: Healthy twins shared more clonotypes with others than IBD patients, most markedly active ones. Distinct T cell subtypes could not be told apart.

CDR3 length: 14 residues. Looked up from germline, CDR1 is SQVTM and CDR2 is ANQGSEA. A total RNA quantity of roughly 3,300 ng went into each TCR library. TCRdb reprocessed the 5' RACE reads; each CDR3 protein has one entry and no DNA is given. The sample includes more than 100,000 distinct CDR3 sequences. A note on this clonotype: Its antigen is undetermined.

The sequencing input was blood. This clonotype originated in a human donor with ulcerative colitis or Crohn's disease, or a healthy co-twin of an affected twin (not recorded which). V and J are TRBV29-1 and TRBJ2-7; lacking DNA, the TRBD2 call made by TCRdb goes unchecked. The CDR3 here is CSVGRDSGVYEQYF.